These 20 T cell receptor beta chains came from one sample sequenced in a study of CD8 T cells in Susac syndrome. With random hexamers, reverse transcription was performed on about 0.5 to 1 ug of RNA. TCRdb analysed the immunoSEQ multiplex PCR reads with MiXCR anew, one entry per CDR3 protein. The repertoire holds 250,000 to 300,000 distinct CDR3 sequences, with 65% to 90% as singletons. Sequenced material: CD8+ T cells from PBMCs. The origin of the receptors is a human donor with multiple sclerosis.

This clonotype was counted only a few times. Its ends do not fully match the called genes, so a read error is possible. The V and J genes are TRBV4-3 and TRBJ2-7; 7 nucleotides agree with TRBD2. The CDR3 is 13 residues long. The germline V gene encodes CDR1 LGHNA and CDR2 YSLEER. CDR3 nucleotides: TGTGCCAGCAGCCAAGGACTAGCCTACGAGCAGTACTTC. It specifies CASSQGLAYEQYF.

This chain connects TRBV13 to TRBJ2-5, with D tentatively TRBD2 (6 bases). The germline gives CDR1 PRHDT, CDR2 FYEKMQ (reference sequence). This CDR3 has 15 amino acids. V was clipped by 8 bases and J by 2 bases, with 18 bases between them. The CDR3 region has the DNA TGTGCCAGCGCCAACACCGGGACTTATCAAGAGACCCAGTACTTC. As protein: CASANTGTYQETQYF.

A single count supports this clonotype. CDR3 sequence reads: CASSSVWETQYF. The CDR3 nucleotides read TGTGCCAGCAGTTCCGTTTGGGAGACCCAGTACTTC. The chain uses TRBV6-5 and TRBJ2-5, with D hard to call. Looked up from germline, CDR1 is MNHEY and CDR2 is SVGAGI. The CDR3 length is 12 residues. V lost 4 bases and J 5 bases, leaving 8 bases between the germline ends.

CDR3 amino acids: CASSQDKADRAFNFYNSPLHF. DNA for the CDR3: TGCGCCAGCAGCCAAGATAAGGCGGACAGGGCCTTTAACTTCTATAATTCACCCCTCCACTTT. This chain links TRBV4-3 with TRBJ1-6; 8 bases map to TRBD1. V was clipped by 0 bases and J by 3 bases; unmatched bases: 16. The CDR3 loop spans 21 amino acids. Germline V lookup: CDR1 LGHNA, CDR2 YSLEER.

The chain employs TRBV7-2 and TRBJ1-1, with a tentative D call TRBD1 (6 bases). The germline V gene encodes CDR1 SGHTA and CDR2 FQGNSA. The V end lost 5 bases, the J end lost 4 bases, and 20 bases lay between the germline ends. This CDR3 comprises 16 residues. This CDR3 is CASSPYGGGGGTEAFF. The DNA of the CDR3 is TGTGCCAGCAGCCCTTACGGCGGCGGGGGCGGCACTGAAGCTTTCTTT.

The J gene is TRBJ2-5, the V gene TRBV6-2 or TRBV6-3; possible D gene TRBD1, 5 bases. The length of the CDR3 is 14 residues. Germline loops: CDR1 MNHEY, CDR2 SVGEGT. V dropped 7 bases and J dropped 0 bases, with 12 bases sitting between them. The CDR3 loop is CASTKGNNQETQYF. The CDR3 coding sequence is TGTGCCAGCACCAAGGGGAACAACCAAGAGACCCAGTACTTC.

This sequence joins TRBV5-4 and TRBJ2-1, with 10 bases aligning to TRBD2. Germline V lookup: CDR1 SGHNT, CDR2 YYREEE (reference sequence). The length of the CDR3 is 18 residues. Germline trimming cut 0 bases from V and 2 bases from J; bases unmatched to any gene: 8. The chain's CDR3 is CASSLGMSGLAAYNEQFF. The CDR3 DNA is TGTGCCAGCAGCTTGGGAATGTCTGGACTAGCGGCCTACAATGAGCAGTTCTTC.

The rearrangement links TRBV27 to TRBJ2-7, with D tentatively TRBD2 (6 bases). This CDR3 contains 13 residues. CDR1 is MNHEY and CDR2 is SMNVEV in the germline V gene (reference sequence). V was clipped by 8 bases and J by 4 bases, with 15 bases between them. Here the CDR3 DNA reads TGTGCCAGCGGCCCCTCAGGGACTTACGAGCAGTACTTC. Its protein is CASGPSGTYEQYF.

The V and J genes are TRBV5-4 and TRBJ2-5; D is possibly TRBD2 (5 bases). CDR3 length equals 14 residues. The germline V gene encodes CDR1 SGHNT and CDR2 YYREEE (reference sequence). V lost 4 bases and J 5 bases, leaving 15 bases between the germline ends. CDR3 sequence (DNA): TGTGCCAGCAGCGATAAGGCCGGGATGGAGACCCAGTACTTC. Translated, it gives CASSDKAGMETQYF.

The chain has TRBV19 and TRBJ1-2, with 8 bases identical to TRBD1. The germline V gene has CDR1 LNHDA and CDR2 SQIVND (reference sequence). The CDR3 spans 16 residues. The ends lost 3 bases at V and 2 bases at J; junction bases unmatched: 8. CDR3 region: CASSIWGDRTNYGYTF. The CDR3 DNA is TGTGCCAGTAGTATCTGGGGGGACAGGACGAACTATGGCTACACCTTC.

There are a few counts of this clonotype. The chain joins TRBV2 to TRBJ2-7; unclear D gene. The CDR3 is 11 amino acids. Germline V gene lookup returns CDR1 SNHLY and CDR2 FYNNEI. V lost 4 bases to trimming and J lost 3 bases, with 4 bases between them. The CDR3 loop is CASSGRYEQYF. As DNA, the CDR3 is TGTGCCAGCAGTGGGCGCTACGAGCAGTACTTC.

This clonotype was seen only once. The chain is built from TRBV6-2 or TRBV6-3 and TRBJ2-1; D unresolved. This CDR3 is 13 amino acids long. The germline gives CDR1 MNHEY, CDR2 SVGEGT. Trimming left V 8 bases short and J 4 bases short, with 12 bases between. The CDR3 DNA reads TGTGCCAGCGGGTCGTATCCTTACAATGAGCAGTTCTTC. Amino acid sequence: CASGSYPYNEQFF.

The gene calls are TRBV19 and TRBJ1-1; D ambiguous. The CDR3 has 13 residues. Trimming removed 0 bases from V and 7 bases from J, with 9 bases in between. Per the germline V gene, CDR1 is LNHDA and CDR2 is SQIVND (reference sequence). The CDR3, as DNA: TGTGCCAGTAGTATAGATCTGGAGGGTGAAGCTTTCTTT. Protein: CASSIDLEGEAFF.

The chain links TRBV6-5 to TRBJ1-1; the D is unclear. Germline V gene sequence: CDR1 MNHEY, CDR2 SVGAGI. This CDR3 region has 16 residues. Trimming took off 4 bases at V and 1 base at J, with 16 bases between the two ends. CDR3 sequence reads: CASSLRVPKPNTEAFF. The DNA for the CDR3 is TGTGCCAGCAGTTTGAGGGTGCCTAAGCCGAACACTGAAGCTTTCTTT.

V is TRBV5-6 and J is TRBJ1-4; D not resolved. The V end was cut by 3 bases, the J end by 0 bases, with 9 bases between. The CDR3 is made up of 15 amino acids. The V gene's germline CDR1 is SGHDT and CDR2 YYEEEE. The CDR3 sequence is CASSWGYTTNEKLFF. In DNA, the CDR3 is TGTGCCAGCAGCTGGGGTTACACAACTAATGAAAAACTGTTTTTT.

The chain links TRBV27 to TRBJ1-4; a possible D gene is TRBD1 (5 bases). The ends were cut back, 6 bases at V and 7 bases at J, with 21 bases in the middle. This CDR3 has 16 amino acids. Germline CDR1 is MNHEY and CDR2 is SMNVEV (reference sequence). CDR3 nucleotides: TGTGCCAGCAGCCTAGCGGGCTTCGGGGCAATTGAAAAACTGTTTTTT. Translation gives CASSLAGFGAIEKLFF.

A remark on this clonotype: An end of the junction does not agree with germline; a read error may underlie this. The chain employs TRBV19 and TRBJ1-1; no clear D gene. The CDR3 has 14 amino acids. CDR1 and CDR2 (germline): LNHDA, SQIVND (reference sequence). The CDR3 region has the DNA TGTGCCAGTAGTATTGCCGGAGCCCACACCGAAGCTTTCTTT. It yields the protein CASSIAGAHTEAFF.

The chain uses TRBV7-3 and TRBJ2-2, with 7 positions matching TRBD1. After removal of 5 bases from V and 1 base from J, the junction contained 10 bases not matched to a gene. The CDR3 runs to 17 residues. Germline CDR1 reads SGHTA; CDR2 reads FQGTGA. This chain's CDR3 is CASSQTLRGLNTGELFF. Here the CDR3 DNA reads TGTGCCAGCAGCCAGACGTTGAGGGGGCTGAACACCGGGGAGCTGTTTTTT.

This chain uses TRBV20-1 with TRBJ2-5; D is ambiguous. Trimming removed 2 bases at V and 3 bases at J, with 10 bases between. The CDR3 runs 13 residues. Germline assignment: CDR1 DFQATT and CDR2 SNEGSKA (reference sequence). CDR3 residues: CSARLLVEETQYF. The CDR3 nucleotides read TGCAGTGCTAGATTATTGGTGGAAGAGACCCAGTACTTC.

With respect to this clonotype: As the CDR3 is not closed by the conserved phenylalanine or tryptophan, this likely results from a read error. This chain connects TRBV19 to TRBJ2-7; D might be TRBD1 (8 bases). Between the trimmed V and J ends, which lost 5 bases and 3 bases, there was a span of 20 bases. The CDR3 spans 16 residues. Looked up from germline, CDR1 is LNHDA and CDR2 is SQIVND (reference sequence). The CDR3 DNA reads as TGTGCCAGTAGTGGGAACCTACAGGGGGGGGACTACGAGCAGTACTCC. Translation gives CASSGNLQGGDYEQYS.